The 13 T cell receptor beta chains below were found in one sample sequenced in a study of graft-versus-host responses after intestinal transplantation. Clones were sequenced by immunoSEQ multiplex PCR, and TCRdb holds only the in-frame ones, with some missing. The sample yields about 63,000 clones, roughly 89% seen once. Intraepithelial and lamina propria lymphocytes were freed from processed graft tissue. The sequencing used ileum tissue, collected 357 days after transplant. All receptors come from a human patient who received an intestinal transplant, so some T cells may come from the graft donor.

The CDR3 loop reads CASSPDTGELFF. The CDR3 DNA is TGTGCCAGCAGCCCAGACACCGGGGAGCTGTTTTTT. The chain joins TRBV7-3 to TRBJ2-2; no clear D. V was clipped by 5 bases and J by 3 bases, with 4 bases between them. CDR3 length: 12 residues. Germline lookup yields CDR1 SGHTA and CDR2 FQGTGA. Full variable domain (remainder filled in from reference TRBV7-3 and TRBJ2-2): GAGVSQTPSNKVTEKGKYVELRCDPISGHTALYWYRQSLGQGPEFLIYFQGTGAADDSGLPNDRFFAVRPEGSVSTLKIQRTERGDSAVYLCASSPDTGELFFGEGSRLTVL.

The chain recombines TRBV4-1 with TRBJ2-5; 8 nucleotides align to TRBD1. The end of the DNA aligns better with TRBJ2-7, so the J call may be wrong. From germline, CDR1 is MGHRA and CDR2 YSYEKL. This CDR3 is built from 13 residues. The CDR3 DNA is TGCGCCAGCAGCCAAGAGACAGGGGACGAGCAGTACTTC. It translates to CASSQETGDEQYF.

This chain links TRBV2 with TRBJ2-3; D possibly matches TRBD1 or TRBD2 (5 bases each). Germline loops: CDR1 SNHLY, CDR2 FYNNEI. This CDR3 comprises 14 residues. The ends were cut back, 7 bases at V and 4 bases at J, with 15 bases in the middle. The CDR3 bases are TGTGCCAGCACCTACGGGGCTGCCGCAGATACGCAGTATTTT. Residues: CASTYGAAADTQYF.

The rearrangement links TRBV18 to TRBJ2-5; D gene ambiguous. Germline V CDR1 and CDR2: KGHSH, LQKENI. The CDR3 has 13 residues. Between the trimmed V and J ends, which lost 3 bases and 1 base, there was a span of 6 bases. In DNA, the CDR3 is TGTGCCAGCTCACCTACCGCCCAAGAGACCCAGTACTTC. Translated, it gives CASSPTAQETQYF.

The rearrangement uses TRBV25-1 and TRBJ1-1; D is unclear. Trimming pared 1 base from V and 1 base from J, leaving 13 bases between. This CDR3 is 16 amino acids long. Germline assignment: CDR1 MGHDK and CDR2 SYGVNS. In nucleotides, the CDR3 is TGTGCCAGCAGTGAATCCGCTACACTCACGAACACTGAAGCTTTCTTT. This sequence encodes CASSESATLTNTEAFF.

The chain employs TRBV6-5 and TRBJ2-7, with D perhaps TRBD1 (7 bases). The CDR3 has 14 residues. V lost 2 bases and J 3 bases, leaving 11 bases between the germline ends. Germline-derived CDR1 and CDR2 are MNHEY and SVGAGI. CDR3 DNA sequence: TGTGCCAGCAGTTACGGGCAGGGGGGCTACGAGCAGTACTTC. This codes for CASSYGQGGYEQYF.

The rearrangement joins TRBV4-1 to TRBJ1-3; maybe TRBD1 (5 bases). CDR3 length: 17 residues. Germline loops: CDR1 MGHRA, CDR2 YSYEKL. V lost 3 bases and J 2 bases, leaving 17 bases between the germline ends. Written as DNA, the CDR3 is TGCGCCAGCAGCCACCGGACGGAAGGGGTTGCTGGAAACACCATATATTTT. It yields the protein CASSHRTEGVAGNTIYF.

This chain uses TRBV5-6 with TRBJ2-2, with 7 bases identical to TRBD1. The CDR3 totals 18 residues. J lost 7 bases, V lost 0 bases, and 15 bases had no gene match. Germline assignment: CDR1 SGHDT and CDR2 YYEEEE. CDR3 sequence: CASSLALGGGQGHGELFF. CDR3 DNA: TGTGCCAGCAGCTTGGCCCTAGGGGGCGGTCAAGGGCACGGGGAGCTGTTTTTT.

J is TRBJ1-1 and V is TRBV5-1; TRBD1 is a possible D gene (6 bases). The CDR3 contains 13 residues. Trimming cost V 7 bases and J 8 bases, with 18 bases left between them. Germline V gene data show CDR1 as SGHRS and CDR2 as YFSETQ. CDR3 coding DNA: TGCGCCAGCCGAACCACCGGGACACGCGAAGCTTTCTTT. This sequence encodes CASRTTGTREAFF.

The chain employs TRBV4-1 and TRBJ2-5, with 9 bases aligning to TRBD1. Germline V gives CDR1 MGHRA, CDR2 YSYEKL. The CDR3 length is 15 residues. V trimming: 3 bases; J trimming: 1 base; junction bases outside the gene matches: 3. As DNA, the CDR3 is TGCGCCAGCAGCCAGTGGACAGGGGCCCAAGAGACCCAGTACTTC. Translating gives CASSQWTGAQETQYF.

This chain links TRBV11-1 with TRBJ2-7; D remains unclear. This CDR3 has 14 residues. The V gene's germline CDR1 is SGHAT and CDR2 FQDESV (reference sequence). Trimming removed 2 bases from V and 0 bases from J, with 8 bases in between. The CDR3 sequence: CASSLRYRSYEQYF. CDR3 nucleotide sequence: TGTGCCAGCAGCTTACGATACCGCTCCTACGAGCAGTACTTC. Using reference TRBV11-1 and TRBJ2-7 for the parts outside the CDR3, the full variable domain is EAEVAQSPRYKITEKSQAVAFWCDPISGHATLYWYRQILGQGPELLVQFQDESVVDDSQLPKDRFSAERLKGVDSTLKIQPAELGDSAMYLCASSLRYRSYEQYFGPGTRLTVT.

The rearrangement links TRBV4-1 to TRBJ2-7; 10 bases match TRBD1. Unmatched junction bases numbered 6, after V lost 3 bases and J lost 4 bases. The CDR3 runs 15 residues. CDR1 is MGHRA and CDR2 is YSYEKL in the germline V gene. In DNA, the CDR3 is TGCGCCAGCAGCCACCGGACAGGGGGGGAGTACGAGCAGTACTTC. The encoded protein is CASSHRTGGEYEQYF.

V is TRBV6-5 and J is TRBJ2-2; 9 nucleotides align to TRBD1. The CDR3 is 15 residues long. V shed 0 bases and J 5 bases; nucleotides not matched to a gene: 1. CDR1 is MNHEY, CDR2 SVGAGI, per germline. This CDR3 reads CASSYSTGGTGELFF. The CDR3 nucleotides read TGTGCCAGCAGTTACTCGACAGGGGGGACCGGGGAGCTGTTTTTT.